This T cell receptor beta chain came from a study of neurological immune-mediated disorders (dated 2019 in TCRdb). Turning to the overall study: Peripheral blood TCR-beta repertoires from patients with HTLV-I-associated myelopathy (HAM/TSP), patients with multiple sclerosis, and healthy controls were compared in the study using UMI-based sequencing. Alongside PBMC samples, the set of 106 TCR-beta libraries contained longitudinal samples, technical triplicates, and paired CD4+ and CD8+ T-cell subsets that had been sorted. The cohort comprised 68 subjects: 15 or so HAM/TSP patients, approximately 34 multiple sclerosis patients and around 20 healthy controls.

Healthy controls were blood bank volunteers in Maryland, USA. Unsorted PBMC libraries were generated from 2 million PBMCs stored in RNAlater at -80 °C until RNA extraction. Peripheral blood was subjected to Ficoll-Hypaque density gradient centrifugation to isolate PBMCs, which were then cryopreserved in liquid nitrogen. This clonotype occurred many times. Which antigen it targets is not known. Base qualities were left out, and no much larger clone turns up one base away. cDNA synthesis used template-switch 5'RACE with a primer carrying a 10-nucleotide random unique molecular identifier tagging each TCR transcript. Every sequencing run yielded over 190 million TCR-beta sequences covering 15-18 subjects. The RNeasy kit was used for extraction of total RNA. The KAPA Real-time Library Amplification kit was used to amplify TCR-beta VDJ regions with primers targeting the TCR constant region and the 5'RACE anchor. Sample indexes and Illumina adaptors were added in a first PCR, after which library yield was increased in a second PCR. After Ampure bead purification, the TCR product of roughly 650 bp was size-selected on a 2% E-gel SizeSelection system. Before pooling, library quality was checked on a Bioanalyzer, concentration was measured with Qubit, and libraries were quantified with the Kapa Library Quantification kit. An Illumina HiSeq 2500 sequenced the libraries paired-end 2 x 150 bp. To increase sequence diversity, roughly 24-31% phiX was spiked into each library pool. The study's own analysis went as follows. The UMI-based MiGEC pipeline processed quality-filtered reads and removed over 75% of raw TCR sequences during error correction. IMGT germline references were used for aligning VDJ genes, and each clonotype was defined as a unique CDR3 amino acid sequence together with its V-J genes. Clonal expansion, Shannon diversity and CDR3 relatedness were evaluated with VDJtools (CalcPairwiseDistances, ClusterSamples), while phylogenetic trees were built in CLCbio workbench. A clone was classed as expanded if it had 8 or more unique UMIs, a cutoff based on coefficient-of-variation modelling across technical triplicates. The public reads were reanalyzed by TCRdb: fastp trimming at Q25, MiXCR alignment, in-frame beta chains only. All rows with the same CDR3 protein become a single entry with the most common DNA and genes. These V and J calls are TCRdb output, not the study's own analysis. In all, the sample holds approximately 31,000 distinct CDR3 sequences, and approximately 4.4% of those were seen once. Of the sample, about 23% falls within the top ten clones.

The full study reports these points: No identical CDR3 amino acid sequences were shared among expanded clones across subjects, suggesting private TCR-beta repertoires in all groups. TCR clonal expansion was greatest in HAM/TSP patients and smallest in MS patients, who ranked below even healthy controls.

The specimen sequenced was PBMCs. This TCR came from a man younger than 35 in good health.

CDR3 reads: CASNLQGVDTGELFF. The sequenced DNA is TGTGCCAGCAACTTACAGGGGGTGGACACCGGGGAGCTGTTTTTT. The chain is made from TRBV6-6 and TRBJ2-2; 8 bases in the middle match TRBD1. Trimming accounts for 7 bases at V and 3 bases at J, while the number of junction bases matched to no gene is 7. The CDR3 runs 15 amino acids, cysteine and phenylalanine included. The entry retains the CDR3 DNA only, 45 bases that are in frame from base 1. The germline V gene (reference sequence) sets CDR1 to MNHNY and CDR2 to SVGAGI.